This T cell receptor (beta chain) was identified in a study of T cell responses to AZD1222 COVID-19 vaccine. Study-level findings and limits: Epitopes outside B.1.351 and B.1.1.7 mutated regions reportedly drew nearly half of spike TCRs. Breadth and depth of Spike-specific TCRs rose after two AZD1222 doses. Donors were mostly white British, more females; clonal diversity possibly underestimated.

Sequencing was performed with immunoSEQ multiplex PCR; in TCRdb, only in-frame clones are kept and a portion is missing. The table includes approximately 94,000 clones, about 87% detected once. To note about this clone: Its antigen remains unknown.

CDR1 is SGHRS and CDR2 is YFSETQ in the germline V gene. CDR3 size: 13 residues. The germline V and J ends were trimmed by 0 bases and 4 bases, with 5 bases remaining between them. This TCR was recovered from an adult in good health. Specimen: peripheral blood, collected on day 0 of AZD1222 vaccination. This chain connects TRBV5-1 to TRBJ1-5; D not certain. The CDR3 DNA sequence: TGCGCCAGCAGCTTGGCCGAGAATCAGCCCCAGCATTTT. Translating gives CASSLAENQPQHF. The full variable domain, rest sourced from reference TRBV5-1 and TRBJ1-5, is KAGVTQTPRYLIKTRGQQVTLSCSPISGHRSVSWYQQTPGQGLQFLFEYFSETQRNKGNFPGRFSGRQFSNSRSEMNVSTLELGDSALYLCASSLAENQPQHFGDGTRLSIL.